Detailed here is one TCR beta chain. V gave up 6 bases and J gave up 3 bases; unmatched junction bases: 7. This CDR3 region has 15 residues. In germline, CDR1 is MNHEY, CDR2 SVGAGI. This entry is derived from a study of blood T cell repertoires in COVID-19. Study in general: Samples representing acute and convalescent COVID-19 were sourced from the United States, Italy and Spain. PBMCs, B-cell-depleted T cells, or T cells provided the cDNA or gDNA that made up the material.

Enrolled during active infection, Seattle patients were then followed longitudinally. Original handling: Reference gene primers were amplified, and this amplification served to estimate nucleated cell counts. Libraries were prepared by immunoSEQ multiplex PCR; TCRdb keeps only in-frame clonotypes and omits some of them. V, J and clone size derive from that table, while D and trimming were established from the DNA sequence. The table lists about 340,000 clones, about 90% of them singletons, with around 7.9% in the top ten. The sequencing sample was made of peripheral blood. The sequence was obtained from an older woman with COVID-19, enrolled during active disease. V gene TRBV6-5 combines with J gene TRBJ1-3; TRBD1 matches at 8 bases. CDR3 DNA: TGTGCCAGCAGCGCGACAGGGGCGGATGGAAACACCATATATTTT. Translating it yields CASSATGADGNTIYF.